Sequencing of this TCR beta chain was carried out in a study of T cells in pancreatic ductal adenocarcinoma. Turning to this clone: The antigen remains unidentified.

Germline V gene data show CDR1 as SGHRS and CDR2 as YFSETQ. The V and J ends lost 0 bases and 3 bases respectively, with 14 bases between them. The CDR3 covers 16 residues. The selected patients with pancreatic ductal adenocarcinoma had surgery but no neoadjuvant therapy. Regarding the study as a whole: Blood had more productive templates and roughly 8-fold more unique clonotypes than tumor. No significant tumor-blood clonality difference; means were about 0.11 and 0.072.

The repertoire was sequenced with immunoSEQ multiplex PCR; TCRdb's copy has only in-frame clones and lacks some. The repertoire consists of over 100,000 clones, with roughly 96% occurring once and the leading ten covering 2.5% to 3.5%. This chain links TRBV5-1 with TRBJ2-3; D not certain. This sequence was found in a human donor with pancreatic ductal adenocarcinoma. Sequencing used PBMCs. Here the CDR3 reads CASSLGIVVLTDTQYF. CDR3 in DNA: TGCGCCAGCAGCTTGGGTATCGTTGTTCTAACAGATACGCAGTATTTT.